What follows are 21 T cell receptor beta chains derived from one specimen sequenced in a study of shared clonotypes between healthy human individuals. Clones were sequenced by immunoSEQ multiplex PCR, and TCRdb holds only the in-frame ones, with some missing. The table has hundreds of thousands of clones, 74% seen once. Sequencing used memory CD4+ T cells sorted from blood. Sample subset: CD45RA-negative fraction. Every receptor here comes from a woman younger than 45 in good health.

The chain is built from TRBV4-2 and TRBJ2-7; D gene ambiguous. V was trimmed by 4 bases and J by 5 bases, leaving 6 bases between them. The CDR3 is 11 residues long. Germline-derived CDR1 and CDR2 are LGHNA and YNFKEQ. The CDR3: CASSLANEQYF. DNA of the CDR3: TGTGCCAGCAGCCTTGCCAACGAGCAGTACTTC.

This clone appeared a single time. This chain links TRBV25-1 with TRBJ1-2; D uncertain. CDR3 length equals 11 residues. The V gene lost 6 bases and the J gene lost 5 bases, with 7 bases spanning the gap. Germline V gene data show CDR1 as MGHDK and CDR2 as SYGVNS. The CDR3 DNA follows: TGTGCCAGCAGCGGCAGATATGGCTACACCTTC. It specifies CASSGRYGYTF.

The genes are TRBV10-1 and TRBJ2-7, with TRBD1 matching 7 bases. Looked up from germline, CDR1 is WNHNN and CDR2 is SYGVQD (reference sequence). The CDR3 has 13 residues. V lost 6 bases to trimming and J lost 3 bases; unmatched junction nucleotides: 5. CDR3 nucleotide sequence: TGCGCCAGCAGCGCCGGGACAGACTACGAGCAGTACTTC. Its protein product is CASSAGTDYEQYF.

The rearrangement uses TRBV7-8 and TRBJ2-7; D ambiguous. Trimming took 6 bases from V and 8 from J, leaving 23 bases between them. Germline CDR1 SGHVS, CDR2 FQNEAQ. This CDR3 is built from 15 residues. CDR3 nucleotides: TGTGCCAGCAGTCCCATCCCGCAGGATTTCTTTAAGCAGTACTTC. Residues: CASSPIPQDFFKQYF. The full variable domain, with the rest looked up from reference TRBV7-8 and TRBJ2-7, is GAGVSQSPRYKVAKRGQDVALRCDPISGHVSLFWYQQALGQGPEFLTYFQNEAQLDKSGLPSDRFFAERPEGSVSTLKIQRTQQEDSAVYLCASSPIPQDFFKQYFGPGTRLTVT.

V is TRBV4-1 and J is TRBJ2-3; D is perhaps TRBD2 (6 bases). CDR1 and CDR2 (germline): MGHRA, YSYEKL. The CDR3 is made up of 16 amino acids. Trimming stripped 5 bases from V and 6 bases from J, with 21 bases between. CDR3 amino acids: CASSSPLRGLRDTQYF. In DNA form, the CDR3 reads TGCGCCAGCAGCTCCCCTTTGCGGGGTCTTCGGGATACGCAGTATTTT.

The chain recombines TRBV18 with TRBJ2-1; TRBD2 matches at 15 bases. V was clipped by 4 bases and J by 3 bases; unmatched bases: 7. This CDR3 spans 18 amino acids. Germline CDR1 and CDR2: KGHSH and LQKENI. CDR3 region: CASSLRTSGRAIYNEQFF. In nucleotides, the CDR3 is TGTGCCAGCTCACTCCGGACTAGCGGGAGGGCTATCTACAATGAGCAGTTCTTC. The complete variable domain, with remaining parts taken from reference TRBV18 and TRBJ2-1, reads NAGVMQNPRHLVRRRGQEARLRCSPMKGHSHVYWYRQLPEEGLKFMVYLQKENIIDESGMPKERFSAEFPKEGPSILRIQQVVRGDSAAYFCASSLRTSGRAIYNEQFFGPGTRLTVL.

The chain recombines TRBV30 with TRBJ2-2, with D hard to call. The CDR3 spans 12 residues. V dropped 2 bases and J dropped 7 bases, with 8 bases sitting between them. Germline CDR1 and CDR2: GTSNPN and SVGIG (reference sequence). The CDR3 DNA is TGTGCCTGGAGTTTAGTTCTCGGGGAGCTGTTTTTT. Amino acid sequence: CAWSLVLGELFF.

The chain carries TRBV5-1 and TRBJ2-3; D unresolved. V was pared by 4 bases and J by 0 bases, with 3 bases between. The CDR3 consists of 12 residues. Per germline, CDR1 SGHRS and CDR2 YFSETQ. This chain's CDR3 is CASSGSTDTQYF. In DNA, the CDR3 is TGCGCCAGCAGCGGTAGCACAGATACGCAGTATTTT.

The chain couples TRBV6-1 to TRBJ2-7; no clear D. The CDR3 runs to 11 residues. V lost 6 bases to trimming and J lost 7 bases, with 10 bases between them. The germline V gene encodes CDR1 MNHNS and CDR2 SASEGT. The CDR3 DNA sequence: TGTGCCAGCAGCCCCTCTTGGGAGCAGTACTTC. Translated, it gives CASSPSWEQYF.

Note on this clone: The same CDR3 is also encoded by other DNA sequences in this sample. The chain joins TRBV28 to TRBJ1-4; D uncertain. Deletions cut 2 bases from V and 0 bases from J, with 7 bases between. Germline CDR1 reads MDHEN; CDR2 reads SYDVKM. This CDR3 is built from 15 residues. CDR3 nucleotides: TGTGCCAGCAGTTTACCTCCCCCAACTAATGAAAAACTGTTTTTT. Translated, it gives CASSLPPPTNEKLFF.

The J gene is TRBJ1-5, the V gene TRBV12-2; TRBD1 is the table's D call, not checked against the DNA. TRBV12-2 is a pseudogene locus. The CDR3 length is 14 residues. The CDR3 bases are TGTGCAAGTCGCACTAGACAGGGTAATCAGCCCCAGCATTTT. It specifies CASRTRQGNQPQHF.

CDR3 DNA sequence: TGTGCCAGTAGTATAGGGACTCATTCTACGTACGAGCAGTACTTC. This gives the protein CASSIGTHSTYEQYF. This rearrangement joins TRBV19 to TRBJ2-7; D may be TRBD2 (5 bases). The CDR3 is 15 amino acids. CDR1 is LNHDA, CDR2 SQIVND, per germline (reference sequence). The V end lost 1 base, the J end lost 4 bases, and 14 bases lay between the germline ends.

The CDR3 nucleotides are TGTGCCAGTAGTATAGGTCAGGGGGCCTACAATGAGCAGTTCTTC. Translation: CASSIGQGAYNEQFF. The V call is TRBV19, the J call TRBJ2-1, with 7 bases fitting TRBD1. CDR3 length: 15 amino acids. V shed 1 base and J 2 bases; nucleotides not matched to a gene: 2. Germline V gene sequence: CDR1 LNHDA, CDR2 SQIVND (reference sequence).

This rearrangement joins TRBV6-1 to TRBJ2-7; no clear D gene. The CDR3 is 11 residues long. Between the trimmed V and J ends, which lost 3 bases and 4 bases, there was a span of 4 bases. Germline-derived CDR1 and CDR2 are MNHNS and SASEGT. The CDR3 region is CASSDGYEQYF. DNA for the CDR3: TGTGCCAGCAGTGATGGTTACGAGCAGTACTTC.

CDR3 nucleotides: TGTGCCAGCAGTCGGGACAGGGCCTCCTACGAGCAGTACTTC. This translates into CASSRDRASYEQYF. The chain is built from TRBV6-5 and TRBJ2-7; TRBD1 aligns across 9 bases. CDR3 length: 14 residues. CDR1 and CDR2 from the germline V gene are MNHEY and SVGAGI. With 5 bases clipped from V and 0 bases from J, the junction kept 2 bases outside the gene matches.

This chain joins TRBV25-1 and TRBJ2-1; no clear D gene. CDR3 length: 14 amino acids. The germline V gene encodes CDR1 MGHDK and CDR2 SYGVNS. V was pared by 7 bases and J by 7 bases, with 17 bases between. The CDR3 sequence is CASTRIGGANEQFF. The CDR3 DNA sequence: TGTGCCAGCACCAGAATAGGCGGCGCAAATGAGCAGTTCTTC.

CDR3 coding DNA: TGCGCCAGCAGATACGACCCTAACACCGGGGAGCTGTTTTTT. This encodes CASRYDPNTGELFF. The chain links TRBV5-1 to TRBJ2-2, with D unresolved. The germline CDR1 and CDR2 sequences are SGHRS and YFSETQ. CDR3 length: 14 residues. The V and J ends lost 5 bases and 2 bases respectively, with 10 bases between them.

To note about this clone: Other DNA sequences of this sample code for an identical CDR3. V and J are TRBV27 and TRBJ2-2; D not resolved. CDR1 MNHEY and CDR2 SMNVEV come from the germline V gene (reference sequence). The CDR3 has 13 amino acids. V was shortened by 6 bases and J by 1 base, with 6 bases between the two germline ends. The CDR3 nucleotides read TGTGCCAGCAGCTCCCTGAACACCGGGGAGCTGTTTTTT. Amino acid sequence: CASSSLNTGELFF.

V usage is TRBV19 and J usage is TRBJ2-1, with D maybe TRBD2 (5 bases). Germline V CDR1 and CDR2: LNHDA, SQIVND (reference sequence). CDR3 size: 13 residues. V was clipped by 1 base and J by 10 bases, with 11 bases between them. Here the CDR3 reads CASSIGGAGEQFF. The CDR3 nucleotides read TGTGCCAGTAGTATAGGGGGAGCTGGCGAGCAGTTCTTC.

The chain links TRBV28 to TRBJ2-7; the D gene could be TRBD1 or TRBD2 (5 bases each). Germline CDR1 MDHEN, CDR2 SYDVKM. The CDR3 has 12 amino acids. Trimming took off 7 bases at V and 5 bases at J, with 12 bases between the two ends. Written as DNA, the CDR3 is TGTGCCAGCAACAGAGGGGTCGACGAGCAGTACTTC. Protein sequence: CASNRGVDEQYF.

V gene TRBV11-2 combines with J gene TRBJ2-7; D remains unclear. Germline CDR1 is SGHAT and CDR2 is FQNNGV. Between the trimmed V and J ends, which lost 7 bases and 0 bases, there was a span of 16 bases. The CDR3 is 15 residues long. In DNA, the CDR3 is TGTGCCAGCAAAAGTAGGTGGGATGGCTCCTACGAGCAGTACTTC. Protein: CASKSRWDGSYEQYF.